The clone carrying this TCR beta chain was observed a handful of times. Its matching antigen is unknown. The sample is drawn from a study of T-cell memory formation after mild COVID-19. Study context: The TCR clusters were mostly specific to one donor.

In TCRdb, the 5' RACE reads were re-called with MiXCR into one record per CDR3 protein. The sample lists roughly 42,000 distinct CDR3 sequences, roughly 7.2% seen once, with 1.2% to 1.5% in the top ten. The V end was cut by 5 bases, the J end by 0 bases, with 11 bases between. The CDR3 extends over 14 amino acids. Germline-derived CDR1 and CDR2 are SGHTA and FQGNSA. Study findings and constraints: CM and EM subsets held most contracting CD4+ clones; EMRA held CD8+ ones. What remained unconfirmed was the SARS-CoV-2 specificity of second-wave clones peaking on day 37.

Input material: PBMCs or a T cell subset sorted from them (not recorded which). The chain has TRBV7-2 and TRBJ2-7, with D hard to call. This clonotype was obtained from a man aged 18 to 35 who had mild COVID-19 (a few samples of this study predate the infection). Cell type and time point are not known. CDR3 sequence reads: CASSPRVDSYEQYF. Written as DNA, the CDR3 is TGTGCCAGCAGCCCCCGGGTCGACTCCTACGAGCAGTACTTC.